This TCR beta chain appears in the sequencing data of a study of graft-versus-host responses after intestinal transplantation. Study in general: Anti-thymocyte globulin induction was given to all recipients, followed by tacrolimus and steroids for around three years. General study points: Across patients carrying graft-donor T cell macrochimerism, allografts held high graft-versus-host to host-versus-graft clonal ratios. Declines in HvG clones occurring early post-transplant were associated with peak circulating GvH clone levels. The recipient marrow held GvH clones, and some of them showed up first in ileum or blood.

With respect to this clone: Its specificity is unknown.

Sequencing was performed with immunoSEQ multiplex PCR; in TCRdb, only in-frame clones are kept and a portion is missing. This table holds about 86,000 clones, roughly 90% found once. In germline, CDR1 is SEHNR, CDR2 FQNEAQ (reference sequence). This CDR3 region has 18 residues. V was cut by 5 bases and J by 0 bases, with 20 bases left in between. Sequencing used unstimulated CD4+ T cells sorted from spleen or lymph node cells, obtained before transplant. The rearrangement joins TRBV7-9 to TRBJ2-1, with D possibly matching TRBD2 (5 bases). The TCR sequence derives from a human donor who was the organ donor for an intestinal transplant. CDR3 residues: CASSRLRTYLSSYNEQFF. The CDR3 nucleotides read TGTGCCAGCAGCCGACTACGGACTTATCTAAGCTCCTACAATGAGCAGTTCTTC. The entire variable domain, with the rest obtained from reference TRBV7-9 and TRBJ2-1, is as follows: DTGVSQNPRHKITKRGQNVTFRCDPISEHNRLYWYRQTLGQGPEFLTYFQNEAQLEKSRLLSDRFSAERPKGSFSTLEIQRTEQGDSAMYLCASSRLRTYLSSYNEQFFGPGTRLTVL.